This T cell receptor (beta chain) was sequenced for a study of T cell responses to AZD1222 COVID-19 vaccine. Generated by immunoSEQ multiplex PCR, the TCRdb table keeps only in-frame clones and is missing some. The repertoire has approximately 100,000 clones, over 75% of them found once; the top ten carry roughly 10%. Germline V gene sequence: CDR1 LNHDA, CDR2 SQIVND (reference sequence). With V trimmed by 2 bases and J by 5 bases, 5 bases remained unmatched. The CDR3 length is 15 residues. This clone showed up just once. The TCR was taken from an adult who received the AZD1222 COVID-19 vaccine. This chain connects TRBV19 to TRBJ1-1; 10 nucleotides align to TRBD1. The sample here was peripheral blood, taken 28 days after the second AZD1222 dose. Here the CDR3 DNA reads TGTGCCAGTAGTATAAGACAGGGGGCAAGGACTGAAGCTTTCTTT. The encoded protein is CASSIRQGARTEAFF.